This TCR beta chain was documented in a study of patients and donors after allogeneic stem cell transplantation. TCRdb re-analysed the RT-PCR reads in MiXCR, keeping a single row per CDR3 protein. In the table there are about 25,000 distinct CDR3 sequences, approximately 43% of which are singletons. The CDR3 loop spans 16 amino acids. V was clipped by 5 bases and J by 1 base; unmatched bases: 8. Germline V gene data show CDR1 as SGHTA and CDR2 as FQGNSA. Sequencing was done on a sample of blood, either unsorted or a sorted T cell fraction (not recorded which). The receptor was derived from a human donor who was either an allogeneic HSCT recipient or a stem cell or donor lymphocyte infusion donor (not recorded which). It is not recorded whose cells these are; they may come from a transplant donor. The gene calls are TRBV7-2 and TRBJ1-5; TRBD1 aligns across 7 bases. CDR3 in DNA: TGTGCCAGCAGCAGACAGGGCGGGATAAGCAATCAGCCCCAGCATTTT. Amino acids: CASSRQGGISNQPQHF.